This T cell receptor (beta chain) is from a study of cytomegalovirus exposure and HLA in healthy donors. The PCR was carried out with 60 Vbeta primers and 13 Jbeta primers. Libraries were prepared by immunoSEQ multiplex PCR; TCRdb keeps only in-frame clonotypes and omits some of them. This table holds roughly 140,000 clones, nearly 80% found once. With respect to this clone: One end of the junction varies from germline; a read error may be responsible.

In germline, CDR1 is SEHNR, CDR2 FQNEAQ (reference sequence). This CDR3 has 14 amino acids. The TCR comes from a man aged 40-50 years in good health and CMV-seropositive. Input material: PBMCs. The chain combines TRBV7-9 with TRBJ1-2, with 8 bases lining up with TRBD1. The CDR3 here is CSSSFSTGGRGYTF. The CDR3 DNA sequence: TGTTCCAGCAGCTTTTCTACAGGGGGTCGCGGCTACACCTTC.